This T cell receptor beta chain comes out of a study of shared T cell receptors in the human thymus. Clones were sequenced by immunoSEQ multiplex PCR, and TCRdb holds only the in-frame ones, with some missing. There are 450,000 to 650,000 clones in the sample; around 82% occur only once, and 0.013% lies in the top ten. V was clipped by 10 bases and J by 3 bases; unmatched bases: 12. This CDR3 spans 15 amino acids. Per germline, CDR1 MNHEY and CDR2 SMNVEV (reference sequence). This same sample was also taken into another study, of human thymus T cells. In that study: Resections were taken during corrective heart surgery, and the thymus tissue came from these. Apparent bias marked the V and J gene usage of thymic and blood repertoires.

The receptor's source is a boy in the first two years of life with a congenital heart defect. Sequences were obtained from thymocytes. The J gene is TRBJ2-1, the V gene TRBV27; 7 bases match TRBD1. The CDR3 here is CATKTTQGSYNEQFF. The CDR3 coding sequence is TGTGCCACCAAGACGACACAGGGGAGCTACAATGAGCAGTTCTTC.